These 8 T cell receptor beta chains were sequenced from one sample in a study of cytomegalovirus exposure and HLA in healthy donors. The PCR used 60 Vbeta and 13 Jbeta primers. TCRdb keeps only in-frame clones here, not all; method: immunoSEQ multiplex PCR. Of some 120,000 clones listed, roughly 8.3% are singletons. The specimen was PBMCs. The receptors stem from a man aged 40-50 years in good health and CMV-seronegative.

The chain joins TRBV7-2 to TRBJ2-7, with D hard to call. V lost 5 bases to trimming and J lost 3 bases, with 5 bases between them. Looked up from germline, CDR1 is SGHTA and CDR2 is FQGNSA. The CDR3 loop spans 11 amino acids. This chain's CDR3 is CASSPNYEQYF. CDR3 in DNA: TGTGCCAGCAGCCCTAACTACGAGCAGTACTTC.

The rearrangement links TRBV5-4 to TRBJ1-2, with 8 bases lining up with TRBD1. V was pared by 0 bases and J by 4 bases, with 5 bases of the junction left unmatched. The germline gives CDR1 SGHNT, CDR2 YYREEE (reference sequence). The CDR3 consists of 15 residues. This CDR3 reads CASSLAAGGGYGYTF. CDR3 in DNA: TGTGCCAGCAGCTTGGCAGCAGGGGGCGGCTATGGCTACACCTTC.

This clone was observed a few times. Other DNA sequences in this specimen translate into the identical CDR3. V and J are TRBV27 and TRBJ2-7; TRBD2 matches at 8 bases. This CDR3 comprises 14 residues. The germline gives CDR1 MNHEY, CDR2 SMNVEV (reference sequence). J gave up 2 bases and V 4 bases, and 4 bases lay outside the gene matches. The CDR3 DNA reads as TGTGCCAGCAGTTCCCGTAGCGGGGCCTACGAGCAGTACTTC. This encodes CASSSRSGAYEQYF.

This clone was seen a handful of times. The chain couples TRBV4-1 to TRBJ2-5; D gene unclear. CDR1 MGHRA and CDR2 YSYEKL come from the germline V gene. The CDR3 contains 13 residues. V lost 4 bases and J 10 bases, leaving 16 bases between the germline ends. The CDR3 DNA reads TGCGCCAGCAGCCTAACTGAACGAGGCCACCAGTACTTC. This encodes CASSLTERGHQYF.

V gene TRBV28 combines with J gene TRBJ1-1, with TRBD1 identical over 8 bases. This CDR3 is 18 amino acids long. Germline trimming cut 1 base from V and 0 bases from J; bases unmatched to any gene: 10. CDR1 is MDHEN, CDR2 SYDVKM, per germline. The CDR3 spells CASSLLLIQGAMNTEAFF. The CDR3 DNA is TGTGCCAGCAGTTTATTACTAATTCAGGGGGCAATGAACACTGAAGCTTTCTTT.

The V gene is TRBV7-9, the J gene TRBJ1-2, with D unresolved. CDR3 size: 15 residues. The germline V gene has CDR1 SEHNR and CDR2 FQNEAQ (reference sequence). Trimming removed 3 bases from V and 6 bases from J, with 17 bases in between. CDR3 loop: CASSFGRAPPDGYTF. CDR3 DNA: TGTGCCAGCAGCTTTGGGAGGGCACCCCCAGATGGCTACACCTTC.

This clone was counted between two and nine times. The genes are TRBV28 and TRBJ1-1, with D hard to call. The CDR3 runs 14 residues. Trimming left V 5 bases short and J 4 bases short, with 14 bases between. Germline CDR1 MDHEN, CDR2 SYDVKM. As DNA, the CDR3 is TGTGCCAGCAGTCCACGCGTCCGCCCCACTGAAGCTTTCTTT. As protein: CASSPRVRPTEAFF.

A remark on this clone: Different DNA sequences within this sample yield the same CDR3. V and J are TRBV9 and TRBJ1-1; D not resolved. CDR1 and CDR2 from the germline V gene are SGDLS and YYNGEE. The ends were cut back, 0 bases at V and 6 bases at J, with 9 bases in the middle. The CDR3 runs 13 residues. The CDR3 DNA reads as TGTGCCAGCAGCGTAGGAGACAACCCTGAAGCTTTCTTT. This gives the protein CASSVGDNPEAFF.